The rows below give T cell receptor beta chains drawn from one sample of a study of T cells after yellow fever vaccination. From the 5' RACE reads, TCRdb called clonotypes with MiXCR, one entry per CDR3 protein. The sample lists 280,000 or so distinct CDR3 sequences; 8.7% were seen once. The source material was CD4+ T cells sorted from PBMCs, sampled 5 days after the yellow fever booster vaccination. The receptors here all came from a man younger than 35 who received the YFV17D yellow fever vaccine. Each CDR3 is given with its conserved first and last residue. D genes are given only for firm matches. Not every row has a clone size; where given, it reads once, few, many or a size class.

J gene	D gene	clone size	V gene	CDR3 DNA	CDR3 protein
TRBJ1-4	.	.	TRBV30	TGTGCCTGGAGTGGGGAGCTTTCCGTTGAAAAACTGTTTTTT	CAWSGELSVEKLFF
TRBJ2-7	TRBD1	many	TRBV5-5	TGTGCCAGCAGCTTGCGGGACAGGAGCTCCTACGAGCAGTACTTC	CASSLRDRSSYEQYF
TRBJ1-2	TRBD1	few	TRBV7-9	TGTGCCAGCAGCCCCAACGACAGGGCAGATGGCTACACCTTC	CASSPNDRADGYTF
TRBJ2-5	.	few	TRBV6-2/TRBV6-3	TGTGCCAGCAGTTACCCGAGGACAGTCTGGGAAGAGACCCAGTACTTC	CASSYPRTVWEETQYF
TRBJ2-1	.	few	TRBV5-1	TGCGCCAGCAGCTTGGTACAGAGCTCCTACAATGAGCAGTTCTTC	CASSLVQSSYNEQFF
TRBJ1-2	.	.	TRBV6-1	TGTGCCAGCAGTAGAGAGGAAAACTATGGCTACACCTTC	CASSREENYGYTF
TRBJ1-6	TRBD1	.	TRBV7-9	TGTGCCAGCAGCTCTCAGGGGGCTAGTAATTCACCCCTCCACTTT	CASSSQGASNSPLHF
TRBJ2-7	.	few	TRBV9	TGTGCCAGCAGCGTAGGGGCGTACGAGCAGTACTTC	CASSVGAYEQYF
TRBJ2-1	TRBD1	.	TRBV5-1	TGCGCCAGCCGGAACCAGGGGGCTGATGAGCAGTTCTTC	CASRNQGADEQFF
TRBJ1-2	TRBD1	few	TRBV3-1	TGTGCCAGCAGCCAGCCCGGACAGGTCTATGGCTACACCTTC	CASSQPGQVYGYTF
TRBJ1-1	TRBD1	few	TRBV2	TGTGCCAGCAGTATAGACAGGGAGGATGAAGCTTTCTTT	CASSIDREDEAFF
TRBJ2-3	.	few	TRBV7-3	TGTGCCAGCTGGAGCGGGACAAGCACAGATACGCAGTATTTT	CASWSGTSTDTQYF
TRBJ2-1	TRBD2	many	TRBV20-1	TGCAGTGCCTCCGGGACTAGCGGGGTCGTGGGACTGTTCTTC	CSASGTSGVVGLFF
TRBJ2-3	TRBD2	.	TRBV7-2	TGTGCCAGCAGCTCTGGCCGGCGGGGGAGCACAGATACGCAGTATTTT	CASSSGRRGSTDTQYF
TRBJ2-1	.	few	TRBV12-3/TRBV12-4	TGTGCCAGCAGTTTTTGGCGGCGACTGCAGTTCTTC	CASSFWRRLQFF
TRBJ1-1	.	many	TRBV7-9	TGTGCCAGCACCAAAGGGGAGGGGACACTGAACACTGAAGCTTTCTTT	CASTKGEGTLNTEAFF
TRBJ2-1	.	.	TRBV12-3/TRBV12-4	TGTGCCAGCAGTCCGAAGAGGGGGGATGAGCAGTTCTTC	CASSPKRGDEQFF
TRBJ2-2	TRBD1	.	TRBV5-1	TGCGCCAGCAGTCTGCGCGGACAGGGGACCACCGGGGAGCTGTTTTTT	CASSLRGQGTTGELFF
TRBJ2-1	.	few	TRBV7-2	TGTGCCAGCAGCCGTGCGAGGGGCCCCTACAATGAGCAGTTCTTC	CASSRARGPYNEQFF
TRBJ2-7	.	.	TRBV18	TGTGCCAGCTCGCGAGAGGGTAGGTCCTACGAGCAGTACTTC	CASSREGRSYEQYF
TRBJ2-5	.	.	TRBV18	TGTGCCAGCTCACCAGGATACAAGGAGACCCAGTACTTC	CASSPGYKETQYF
TRBJ1-2	TRBD1	few	TRBV4-3	TGCGCCAGCAGCCAAGGCTTGGGCAGGGGGGATGGGGGCTACACCTTC	CASSQGLGRGDGGYTF
TRBJ2-3	.	.	TRBV20-1	TGCAGTGCTAGAGATTCCGGGGGCACAGATACGCAGTATTTT	CSARDSGGTDTQYF